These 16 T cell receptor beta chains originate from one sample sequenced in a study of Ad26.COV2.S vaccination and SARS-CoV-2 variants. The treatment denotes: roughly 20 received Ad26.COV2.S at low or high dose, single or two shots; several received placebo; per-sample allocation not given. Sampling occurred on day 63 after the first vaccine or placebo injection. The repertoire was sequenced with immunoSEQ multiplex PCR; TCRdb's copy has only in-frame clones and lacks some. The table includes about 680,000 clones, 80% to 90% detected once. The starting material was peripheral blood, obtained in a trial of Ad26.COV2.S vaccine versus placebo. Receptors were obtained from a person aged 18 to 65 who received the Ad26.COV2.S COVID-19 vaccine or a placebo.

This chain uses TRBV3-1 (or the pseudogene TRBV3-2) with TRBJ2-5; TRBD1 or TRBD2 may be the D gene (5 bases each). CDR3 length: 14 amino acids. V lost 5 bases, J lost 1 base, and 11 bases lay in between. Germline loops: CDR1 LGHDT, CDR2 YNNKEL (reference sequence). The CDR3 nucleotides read TGTGCCAGCAGCGAATCCGGGGCCCAAGAGACCCAGTACTTC. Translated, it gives CASSESGAQETQYF.

The CDR3 region is CASRFTGGDEQFF. Written as DNA, the CDR3 is TGTGCCAGCAGATTCACAGGGGGCGATGAGCAGTTCTTC. V gene TRBV7-2 combines with J gene TRBJ2-1, with 9 bases aligning to TRBD1. The J segment lost 8 bases and the V segment lost 6 bases, leaving 5 bases of the junction unmatched. This CDR3 region has 13 residues. Germline values: CDR1 SGHTA, CDR2 FQGNSA.

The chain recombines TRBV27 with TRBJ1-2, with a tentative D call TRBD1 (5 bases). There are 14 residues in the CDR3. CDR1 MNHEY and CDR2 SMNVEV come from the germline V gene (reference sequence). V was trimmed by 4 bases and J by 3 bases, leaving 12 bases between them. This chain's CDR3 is CASSSGPSYYGYTF. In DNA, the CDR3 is TGTGCCAGCAGTTCGGGGCCCTCTTACTATGGCTACACCTTC.

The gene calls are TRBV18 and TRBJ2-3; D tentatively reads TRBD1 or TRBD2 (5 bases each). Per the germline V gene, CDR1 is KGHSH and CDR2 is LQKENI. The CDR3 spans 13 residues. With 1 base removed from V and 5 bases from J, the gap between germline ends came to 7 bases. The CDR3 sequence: CASSPQGRDTQYF. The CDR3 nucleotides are TGTGCCAGCTCACCACAGGGACGAGATACGCAGTATTTT.

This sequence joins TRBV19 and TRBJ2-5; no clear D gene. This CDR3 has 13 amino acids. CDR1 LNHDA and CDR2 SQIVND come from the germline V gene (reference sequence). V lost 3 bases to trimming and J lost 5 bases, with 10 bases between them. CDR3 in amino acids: CASSMSALETQYF. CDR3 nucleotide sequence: TGTGCCAGTAGTATGTCAGCGCTGGAGACCCAGTACTTC.

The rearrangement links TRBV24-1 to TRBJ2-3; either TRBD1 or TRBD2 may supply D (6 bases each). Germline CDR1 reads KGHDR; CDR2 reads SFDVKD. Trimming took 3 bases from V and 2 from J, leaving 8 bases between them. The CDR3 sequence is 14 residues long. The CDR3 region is CATSDRGDTDTQYF. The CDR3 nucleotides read TGTGCCACCAGTGATAGGGGGGACACAGATACGCAGTATTTT.

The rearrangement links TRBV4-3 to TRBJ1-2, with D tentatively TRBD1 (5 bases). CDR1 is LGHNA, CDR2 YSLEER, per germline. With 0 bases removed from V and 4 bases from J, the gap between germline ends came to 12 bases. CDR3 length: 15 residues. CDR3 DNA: TGCGCCAGCAGCCAAGATTACAGGACCTTCTATGGCTACACCTTC. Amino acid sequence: CASSQDYRTFYGYTF.

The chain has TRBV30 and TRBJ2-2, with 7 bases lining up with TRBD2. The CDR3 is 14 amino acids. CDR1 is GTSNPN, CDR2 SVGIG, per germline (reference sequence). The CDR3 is CAHLGGTRTGELFF. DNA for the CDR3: TGTGCTCACCTGGGGGGGACCCGCACCGGGGAGCTGTTTTTT.

The CDR3 bases are TGTGCCAGCAGCAGAAATATCGAGGGGACTTCAGACTACGAGCAGTACTTC. It is translated as CASSRNIEGTSDYEQYF. V is TRBV6-2 or TRBV6-3 and J is TRBJ2-7; perhaps TRBD2 as D (6 bases). The CDR3 has 17 residues. V lost 6 bases, J lost 3 bases, and 24 bases lay in between. CDR1 is MNHEY, CDR2 SVGEGT, per germline.

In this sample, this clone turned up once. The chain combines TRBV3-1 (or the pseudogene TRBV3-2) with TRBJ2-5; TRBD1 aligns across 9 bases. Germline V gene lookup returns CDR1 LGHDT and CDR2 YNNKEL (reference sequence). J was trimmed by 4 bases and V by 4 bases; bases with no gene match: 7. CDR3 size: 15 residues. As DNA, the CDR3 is TGTGCCAGCAGCCCTACAGGGGGCGCGGGAGAGACCCAGTACTTC. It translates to CASSPTGGAGETQYF.

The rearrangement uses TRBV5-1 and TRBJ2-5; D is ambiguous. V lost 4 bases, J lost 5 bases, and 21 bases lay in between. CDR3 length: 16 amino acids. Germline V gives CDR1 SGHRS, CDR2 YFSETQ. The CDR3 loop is CASSTLGQSRVETQYF. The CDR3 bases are TGCGCCAGCAGCACATTAGGGCAGAGCCGGGTGGAGACCCAGTACTTC.

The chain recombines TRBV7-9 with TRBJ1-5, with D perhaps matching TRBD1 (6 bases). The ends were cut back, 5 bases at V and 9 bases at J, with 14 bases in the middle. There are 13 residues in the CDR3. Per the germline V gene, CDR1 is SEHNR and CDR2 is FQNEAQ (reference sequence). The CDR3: CASSGTPPGPQHF. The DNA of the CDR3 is TGTGCCAGCAGCGGGACACCGCCTGGGCCCCAGCATTTT.

The CDR3 spells CASSRAFEQYF. CDR3 DNA sequence: TGTGCCAGCTCACGGGCGTTCGAGCAGTACTTC. V is TRBV18 and J is TRBJ2-7; D remains ambiguous. With 4 bases removed from V and 6 bases from J, the gap between germline ends came to 7 bases. The CDR3 is 11 residues long. CDR1 and CDR2 from the germline V gene are KGHSH and LQKENI. The whole variable domain, remainder taken from reference TRBV18 and TRBJ2-7, is NAGVMQNPRHLVRRRGQEARLRCSPMKGHSHVYWYRQLPEEGLKFMVYLQKENIIDESGMPKERFSAEFPKEGPSILRIQQVVRGDSAAYFCASSRAFEQYFGPGTRLTVT.

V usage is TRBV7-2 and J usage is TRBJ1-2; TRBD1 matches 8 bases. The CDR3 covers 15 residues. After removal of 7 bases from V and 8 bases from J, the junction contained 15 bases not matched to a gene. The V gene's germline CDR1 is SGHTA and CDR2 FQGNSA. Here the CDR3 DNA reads TGTGCCAGCAACCCTGACAGGGGCCGCTATGAGGGCTACACCTTC. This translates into CASNPDRGRYEGYTF.

The CDR3 bases are TGTGCCAGCAGCTGGGACAGTTTCACAGATACGCAGTATTTT. This sequence encodes CASSWDSFTDTQYF. The J gene is TRBJ2-3, the V gene TRBV11-2, with 7 positions matching TRBD1. The CDR3 sequence is 14 residues long. Germline-derived CDR1 and CDR2 are SGHAT and FQNNGV. Trimming cost V 4 bases and J 2 bases; bases outside gene matches: 3.

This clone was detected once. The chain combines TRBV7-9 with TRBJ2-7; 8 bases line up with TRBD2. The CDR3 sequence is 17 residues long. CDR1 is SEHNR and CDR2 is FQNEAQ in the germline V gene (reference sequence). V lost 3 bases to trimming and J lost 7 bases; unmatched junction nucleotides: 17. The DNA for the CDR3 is TGTGCCAGCAGCTTGGCGCCGGCGGGAGGCCCGTTGAGGGAGCAGTACTTC. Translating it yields CASSLAPAGGPLREQYF.